This entry is about one T cell receptor (beta chain). V shed 6 bases and J 0 bases; nucleotides not matched to a gene: 6. Germline CDR1 reads MGHDK; CDR2 reads SYGVNS. The CDR3 runs 15 residues. Patients who underwent sequencing had shown CD8+CD57+ cell expansion by flow cytometry. The sample belongs to a study of CD8+CD57+ T cells in acquired aplastic anemia. Profiling that covered TCR beta VDJ and CDR3 relied on genomic DNA as its template. MiXCR was run by TCRdb on the reads, yielding one entry per CDR3 protein. The sample holds hundreds of thousands of distinct CDR3 sequences, around 30% seen once.

V and J are TRBV25-1 and TRBJ1-1; 8 nucleotides agree with TRBD1. This clonotype was obtained from a human donor with aplastic anemia. The sequencing sample was made of sorted CD4+, CD8+, or CD8+CD57+ T cells (not recorded which) from PBMCs. Here the CDR3 DNA reads TGTGCCAGCAGCCCGCAGGGGGCGGTGAACACTGAAGCTTTCTTT. Translating it yields CASSPQGAVNTEAFF.